The 27 T cell receptor beta chains presented below share a single source sample, sequenced in a study of T cell responses to AZD1222 COVID-19 vaccine. Sequencing used immunoSEQ multiplex PCR; TCRdb keeps in-frame clones, though not all of them. Among more than 90,000 clones, roughly 84% were seen once, and the ten largest hold 13% to 15%. The sample consisted of peripheral blood, taken 28 days after the second AZD1222 dose. The receptors stem from an adult who received the AZD1222 COVID-19 vaccine.

CDR3 amino acids: CASSFEVGQASGKLFF. Here the CDR3 DNA reads TGTGCCAGCAGCTTCGAGGTCGGACAGGCTTCGGGAAAACTGTTTTTT. The chain couples TRBV5-4 to TRBJ1-4; 7 bases match TRBD1. The CDR3 extends over 16 amino acids. Trimming took 2 bases from V and 10 from J; bases not matched to a gene: 14. Germline values: CDR1 SGHNT, CDR2 YYREEE (reference sequence).

The chain recombines TRBV4-1 with TRBJ2-3; 8 positions agree with TRBD2. The CDR3 extends over 16 amino acids. Germline assignment: CDR1 MGHRA and CDR2 YSYEKL. The trim removed 4 bases at V and 0 bases at J, leaving 6 bases unmatched. CDR3 sequence reads: CASSPYSGASTDTQYF. The CDR3 bases are TGCGCCAGCAGCCCATATAGCGGGGCTAGCACAGATACGCAGTATTTT.

The rearrangement links TRBV2 to TRBJ1-2; D not certain. The V end lost 3 bases, the J end lost 0 bases, and 5 bases lay between the germline ends. CDR1 and CDR2 (germline): SNHLY, FYNNEI. This CDR3 comprises 13 residues. CDR3 nucleotides: TGTGCCAGCAGTGACGATGCTAACTATGGCTACACCTTC. It encodes CASSDDANYGYTF.

The chain uses TRBV9 and TRBJ2-7, with 7 bases fitting TRBD2. CDR1 is SGDLS, CDR2 YYNGEE, per germline. V lost 3 bases and J lost 7; bases outside the gene matches: 7. The CDR3 covers 13 residues. CDR3 in amino acids: CASSDGGAGEQYF. CDR3 coding DNA: TGTGCCAGCAGCGACGGAGGAGCGGGAGAGCAGTACTTC.

V is TRBV9 and J is TRBJ1-1, with D tentatively TRBD1 (5 bases). Trimming cost V 1 base and J 3 bases, with 16 bases left between them. This CDR3 comprises 16 residues. Per the germline V gene, CDR1 is SGDLS and CDR2 is YYNGEE. Here the CDR3 reads CASSVSGGAGDTEAFF. In nucleotides, the CDR3 is TGTGCCAGCAGCGTAAGTGGAGGGGCGGGCGACACTGAAGCTTTCTTT.

The chain couples TRBV12-5 to TRBJ2-3; 9 positions match TRBD2. CDR1 and CDR2 from the germline V gene are LGHNT and FRNRAP. V lost 7 bases to trimming and J lost 0 bases; unmatched junction nucleotides: 8. This CDR3 spans 16 amino acids. The DNA of the CDR3 is TGTGCTAGTGCGCGGCGCGGGAGGGGTAGCACAGATACGCAGTATTTT. This translates into CASARRGRGSTDTQYF.

Written as DNA, the CDR3 is TGTGCCAGTAGTTCGACAGGGGGCAACACTGAAGCTTTCTTT. It encodes CASSSTGGNTEAFF. This chain joins TRBV19 and TRBJ1-1, with 10 bases fitting TRBD1. CDR1 and CDR2 from the germline V gene are LNHDA and SQIVND (reference sequence). This CDR3 region has 14 residues. The V gene end was trimmed by 5 bases and the J gene end by 2 bases; junction bases not matched to a gene: 2.

This clone was seen once. The chain has TRBV4-1 and TRBJ1-2; possible D gene TRBD1, 6 bases. Looked up from germline, CDR1 is MGHRA and CDR2 is YSYEKL. The V end was cut by 4 bases, the J end by 4 bases, with 16 bases between. The CDR3 is 15 amino acids. The CDR3 protein is CASSLQGSQIYGYTF. CDR3 coding DNA: TGCGCCAGCAGCCTCCAGGGGTCCCAGATCTATGGCTACACCTTC.

This clone came up once. The CDR3 DNA sequence: TGTGCCAGCAGCCAAGATGGACAGGGCTCCGATGAGCAGTTCTTC. Protein sequence: CASSQDGQGSDEQFF. The chain has TRBV14 and TRBJ2-1, with 8 bases fitting TRBD1. The germline V gene has CDR1 SGHDN and CDR2 FVKESK. V was pared by 0 bases and J by 8 bases, with 6 bases of the junction left unmatched. This CDR3 is 15 amino acids long. Full variable domain (remainder filled in from reference TRBV14 and TRBJ2-1): EAGVTQFPSHSVIEKGQTVTLRCDPISGHDNLYWYRRVMGKEIKFLLHFVKESKQDESGMPNNRFLAERTGGTYSTLKVQPAELEDSGVYFCASSQDGQGSDEQFFGPGTRLTVL.

The chain carries TRBV19 and TRBJ1-2; TRBD1 matches 10 bases. CDR3 size: 14 residues. Trimming cost V 3 bases and J 8 bases; bases outside gene matches: 6. Germline assignment: CDR1 LNHDA and CDR2 SQIVND (reference sequence). The CDR3 here is CASSMGQGRTGYTF. CDR3 nucleotides: TGTGCCAGTAGTATGGGACAGGGGAGAACCGGCTACACCTTC.

The chain joins TRBV5-1 to TRBJ1-1, with a possible D match to TRBD1 (5 bases). CDR1 and CDR2 (germline): SGHRS, YFSETQ. The CDR3 totals 15 residues. Trimming took 1 base from V and 3 from J, leaving 13 bases between them. As DNA, the CDR3 is TGCGCCAGCAGCTTGACGGGGGAGACGGACACTGAAGCTTTCTTT. Translated: CASSLTGETDTEAFF. The variable domain in full, completed from reference TRBV5-1 and TRBJ1-1, reads KAGVTQTPRYLIKTRGQQVTLSCSPISGHRSVSWYQQTPGQGLQFLFEYFSETQRNKGNFPGRFSGRQFSNSRSEMNVSTLELGDSALYLCASSLTGETDTEAFFGQGTRLTVV.

The rearrangement uses TRBV7-9 and TRBJ1-1; 7 nucleotides align to TRBD1. This CDR3 has 17 residues. The V segment lost 4 bases and the J segment 1 base; nucleotides outside the gene matches: 12. CDR1 SEHNR and CDR2 FQNEAQ come from the germline V gene (reference sequence). The CDR3 coding sequence is TGTGCCAGCAGCTCTCCGGAAGTACAGGGGAGGAACACTGAAGCTTTCTTT. Translating gives CASSSPEVQGRNTEAFF.

The rearrangement links TRBV7-8 to TRBJ1-2; TRBD1 aligns across 7 bases. Germline trimming cut 1 base from V and 4 bases from J; bases unmatched to any gene: 3. The CDR3 runs 14 residues. The germline V gene has CDR1 SGHVS and CDR2 FQNEAQ. The CDR3 protein is CASSLGGGGYGYTF. The CDR3, as DNA: TGTGCCAGCAGCTTAGGAGGGGGCGGCTATGGCTACACCTTC.

V and J are TRBV29-1 and TRBJ2-1; D possibly corresponds to TRBD2 (6 bases). The CDR3 extends over 11 amino acids. The germline gives CDR1 SQVTM, CDR2 ANQGSEA. CDR3 coding DNA: TGCATCACCGGGACTCGGGATGAGCAGTTCTTC. The encoded protein is CITGTRDEQFF.

The V and J genes are TRBV25-1 and TRBJ2-5; no reliable D call. Germline V gene sequence: CDR1 MGHDK, CDR2 SYGVNS. V gave up 5 bases and J gave up 5 bases, with 6 bases separating them. The CDR3 has 11 residues. CDR3: CASSLQETQYF. The CDR3 DNA follows: TGTGCCAGCAGTTTGCAGGAGACCCAGTACTTC.

J is TRBJ1-5 and V is TRBV30, with 9 bases matching TRBD1. V gave up 2 bases and J gave up 4 bases; unmatched junction bases: 3. CDR3 length: 14 residues. Germline V gene lookup returns CDR1 GTSNPN and CDR2 SVGIG (reference sequence). The chain's CDR3 is CAWSPGTGNQPQHF. For the CDR3, the DNA is TGTGCCTGGAGTCCCGGGACAGGGAATCAGCCCCAGCATTTT.

This chain connects TRBV7-6 to TRBJ2-5, with TRBD2 identical over 9 bases. Germline V gives CDR1 SGHVS, CDR2 FNYEAQ. Trimming at V came to 1 base and at J to 4 bases, leaving 10 bases not matched to a gene. The CDR3 contains 17 residues. DNA of the CDR3: TGTGCCAGCAGCTTAGTCTCCACTCTTAGCGGGAGAGAGACCCAGTACTTC. As protein: CASSLVSTLSGRETQYF.

The chain employs TRBV10-3 and TRBJ1-6; D remains unclear. Looked up from germline, CDR1 is ENHRY and CDR2 is SYGVKD. The CDR3 spans 14 residues. V lost 3 bases, J lost 6 bases, and 9 bases lay in between. The CDR3 bases are TGTGCCATCAGTGATCAGGTTATTAATTCACCCCTCCACTTT. Translation gives CAISDQVINSPLHF.

Notes on this clone: The junction departs from germline at one end; a sequencing error may be responsible. The gene calls are TRBV6-5 and TRBJ2-3, with D perhaps given as TRBD1 or TRBD2 (5 bases each). Per the germline V gene, CDR1 is MNHEY and CDR2 is SVGAGI. The length of the CDR3 is 15 residues. In DNA, the CDR3 is TGTGCCAGCAGTCACTCGGGGCCCAGCACAGATACGCAGTATTTT. Its protein is CASSHSGPSTDTQYF.

This clone was found once. The chain is built from TRBV7-9 and TRBJ1-4; 9 bases are shared with TRBD1. Per the germline V gene, CDR1 is SEHNR and CDR2 is FQNEAQ (reference sequence). There are 16 residues in the CDR3. V shed 0 bases and J 10 bases; nucleotides not matched to a gene: 9. The DNA of the CDR3 is TGTGCCAGCAGCTTAGCGTCGGGACAGGGCCGGGGAAAACTGTTTTTT. Residues: CASSLASGQGRGKLFF.

The chain employs TRBV18 and TRBJ2-1; tentative D call: TRBD1 (6 bases). The V end was cut by 4 bases, the J end by 5 bases, with 12 bases between. CDR3 length: 14 amino acids. CDR1 and CDR2 (germline): KGHSH, LQKENI. The CDR3 DNA reads as TGTGCCAGCTCACACGGACAGCTCAACAATGAGCAGTTCTTC. It is translated as CASSHGQLNNEQFF.

The V gene is TRBV28, the J gene TRBJ2-7, with no clear D. V lost 5 bases and J lost 6, with 14 bases in between. The germline V gene encodes CDR1 MDHEN and CDR2 SYDVKM. The CDR3 runs 13 residues. As DNA, the CDR3 is TGTGCCAGCAGTCGAGAGTCTACCGGCGAGCAGTACTTC. Translated, it gives CASSRESTGEQYF.

Concerning this clone: Within the sample, other DNA sequences also encode this same CDR3. The V gene is TRBV6-2 or TRBV6-3, the J gene TRBJ1-6, with D perhaps matching TRBD1 (5 bases). The V end was cut by 2 bases, the J end by 3 bases, with 5 bases between. Per germline, CDR1 MNHEY and CDR2 SVGEGT. This CDR3 is built from 14 residues. CDR3 DNA: TGTGCCAGCAGTTACGGGGGCTATAATTCACCCCTCCACTTT. Translation: CASSYGGYNSPLHF.

This clone was seen repeatedly, ten times or more. V is TRBV2 and J is TRBJ2-2; D is unresolved. The V end lost 1 base, the J end lost 5 bases, and 8 bases lay between the germline ends. CDR3 length: 14 residues. CDR1 is SNHLY and CDR2 is FYNNEI in the germline V gene. The CDR3 coding sequence is TGTGCCAGCAGTGAAGGGCAGTTAACCGGGGAGCTGTTTTTT. The encoded protein is CASSEGQLTGELFF. Full variable domain (missing parts from reference TRBV2 and TRBJ2-2): EPEVTQTPSHQVTQMGQEVILRCVPISNHLYFYWYRQILGQKVEFLVSFYNNEISEKSEIFDDQFSVERPDGSNFTLKIRSTKLEDSAMYFCASSEGQLTGELFFGEGSRLTVL.

This sequence joins TRBV10-3 and TRBJ2-7, with D uncertain. CDR1 and CDR2 from the germline V gene are ENHRY and SYGVKD. The CDR3 is 14 amino acids. V was shortened by 2 bases and J by 2 bases, with 10 bases between the two germline ends. The CDR3 DNA reads as TGTGCCATCAGTGAGCTCCCCGGCCCCTACGAGCAGTACTTC. This codes for CAISELPGPYEQYF.

The chain employs TRBV11-3 and TRBJ2-1; D is tentatively TRBD1 or TRBD2 (5 bases each). V dropped 4 bases and J dropped 11 bases, with 15 bases sitting between them. The CDR3 loop spans 13 amino acids. Germline V lookup: CDR1 SGHNT, CDR2 YENEEA. The CDR3 DNA sequence: TGTGCCAGCAGCTCCCATACGGGGCCGCAGCAGTTCTTC. As protein: CASSSHTGPQQFF.

The sample holds a few counts of this clone. CDR3 coding DNA: TGTGCCAGCAGTTCCTACGTCCCGGGACAGAACACTGAAGCTTTCTTT. Its protein is CASSSYVPGQNTEAFF. V usage is TRBV6-2 or TRBV6-3 and J usage is TRBJ1-1; weak D call: TRBD1 (6 bases). This CDR3 region has 16 residues. V was shortened by 4 bases and J by 1 base, with 16 bases between the two germline ends. Germline V lookup: CDR1 MNHEY, CDR2 SVGEGT.